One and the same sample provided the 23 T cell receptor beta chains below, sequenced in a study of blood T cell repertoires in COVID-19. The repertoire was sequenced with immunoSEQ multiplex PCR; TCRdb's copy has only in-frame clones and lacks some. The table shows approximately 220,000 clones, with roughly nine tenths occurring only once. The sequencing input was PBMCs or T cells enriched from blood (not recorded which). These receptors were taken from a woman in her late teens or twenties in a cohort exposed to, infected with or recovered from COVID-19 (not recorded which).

The CDR3 region is CASSQGLTRRGTNTGELFF. The CDR3, as DNA: TGCGCCAGCAGCCAAGGCCTTACACGGAGGGGAACGAACACCGGGGAGCTGTTTTTT. The gene calls are TRBV4-1 and TRBJ2-2; weak D call: TRBD2 (6 bases). Between the trimmed V and J ends, which lost 1 base and 0 bases, there was a span of 18 bases. This CDR3 region has 19 residues. Germline CDR1 MGHRA, CDR2 YSYEKL.

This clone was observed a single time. CDR3 DNA: TGTGCCAGCAGTAGAGACAGGAATCCAAATCAGCCCCAGCATTTT. This sequence encodes CASSRDRNPNQPQHF. This sequence joins TRBV27 and TRBJ1-5, with a weak D call TRBD1 (6 bases). V shed 5 bases and J shed 4 bases, with 15 bases lying between them. Germline V gene data show CDR1 as MNHEY and CDR2 as SMNVEV (reference sequence). The CDR3 contains 15 residues.

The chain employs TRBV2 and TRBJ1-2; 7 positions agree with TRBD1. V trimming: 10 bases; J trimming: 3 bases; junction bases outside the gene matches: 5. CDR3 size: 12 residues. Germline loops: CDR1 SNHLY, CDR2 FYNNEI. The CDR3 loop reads CAKDRSDYGYTF. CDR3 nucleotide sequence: TGTGCCAAGGACAGGTCTGACTATGGCTACACCTTC. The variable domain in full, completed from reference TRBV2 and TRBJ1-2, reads EPEVTQTPSHQVTQMGQEVILRCVPISNHLYFYWYRQILGQKVEFLVSFYNNEISEKSEIFDDQFSVERPDGSNFTLKIRSTKLEDSAMYFCAKDRSDYGYTFGSGTRLTVV.

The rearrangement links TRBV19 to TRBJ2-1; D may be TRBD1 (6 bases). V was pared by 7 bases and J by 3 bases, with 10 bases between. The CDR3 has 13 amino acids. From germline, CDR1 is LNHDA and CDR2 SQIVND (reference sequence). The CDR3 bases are TGTGCCAGTACGAAGGGGGACTACAATGAGCAGTTCTTC. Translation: CASTKGDYNEQFF.

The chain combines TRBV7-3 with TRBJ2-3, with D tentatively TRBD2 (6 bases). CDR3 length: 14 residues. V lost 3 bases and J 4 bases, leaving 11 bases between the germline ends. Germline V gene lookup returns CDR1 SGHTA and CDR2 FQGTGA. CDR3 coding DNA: TGTGCCAGCAGCTTCAGCGGGCCAGCAGATACGCAGTATTTT. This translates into CASSFSGPADTQYF.

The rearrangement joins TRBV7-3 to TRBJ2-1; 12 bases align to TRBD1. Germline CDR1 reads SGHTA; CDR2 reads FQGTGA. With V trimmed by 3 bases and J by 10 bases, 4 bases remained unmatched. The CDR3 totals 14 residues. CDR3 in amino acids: CASSFGTGGAEQFF. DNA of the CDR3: TGTGCCAGCAGCTTCGGGACAGGGGGCGCAGAGCAGTTCTTC.

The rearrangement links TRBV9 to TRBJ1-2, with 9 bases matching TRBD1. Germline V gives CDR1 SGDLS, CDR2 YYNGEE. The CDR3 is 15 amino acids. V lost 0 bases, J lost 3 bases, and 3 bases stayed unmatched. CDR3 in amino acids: CASSVETGGDYGYTF. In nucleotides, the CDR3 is TGTGCCAGCAGCGTAGAAACAGGGGGCGACTATGGCTACACCTTC.

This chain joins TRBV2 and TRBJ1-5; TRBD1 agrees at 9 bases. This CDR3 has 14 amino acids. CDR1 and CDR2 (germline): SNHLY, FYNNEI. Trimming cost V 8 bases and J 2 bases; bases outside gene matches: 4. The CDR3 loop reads CASGGQGGNQPQHF. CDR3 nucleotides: TGTGCCAGCGGGGGACAGGGTGGCAATCAGCCCCAGCATTTT. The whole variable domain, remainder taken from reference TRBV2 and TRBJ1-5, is EPEVTQTPSHQVTQMGQEVILRCVPISNHLYFYWYRQILGQKVEFLVSFYNNEISEKSEIFDDQFSVERPDGSNFTLKIRSTKLEDSAMYFCASGGQGGNQPQHFGDGTRLSIL.

DNA for the CDR3: TGCGCCAGCAGCCAAGAAACCAGGGCTGGCTACACCTTC. It specifies CASSQETRAGYTF. The gene calls are TRBV4-1 and TRBJ1-2; D is possibly TRBD1 (5 bases). The germline V gene has CDR1 MGHRA and CDR2 YSYEKL. Trimming stripped 0 bases from V and 7 bases from J, with 9 bases between. This CDR3 is built from 13 residues.

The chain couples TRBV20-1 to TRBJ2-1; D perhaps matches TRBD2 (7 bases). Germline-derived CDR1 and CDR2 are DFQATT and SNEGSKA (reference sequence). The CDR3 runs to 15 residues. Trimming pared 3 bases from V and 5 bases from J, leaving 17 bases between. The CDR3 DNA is TGCAGTGCTAGTTTTGCGGCGGGGGCCAACAATGAGCAGTTCTTC. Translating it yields CSASFAAGANNEQFF.

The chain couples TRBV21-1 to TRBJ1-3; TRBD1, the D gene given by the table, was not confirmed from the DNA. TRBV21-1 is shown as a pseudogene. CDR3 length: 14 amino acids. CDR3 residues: CASSPRDTGNTIYF. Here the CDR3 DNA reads TGTGCCAGCAGCCCACGGGACACTGGAAACACCATATATTTT.

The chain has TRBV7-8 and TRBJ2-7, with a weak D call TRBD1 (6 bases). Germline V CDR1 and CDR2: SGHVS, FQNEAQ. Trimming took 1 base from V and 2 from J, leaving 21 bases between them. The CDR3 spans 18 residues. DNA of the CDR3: TGTGCCAGCAGCTTAGGAGGCTCGAGGGGACAATTCACCTACGAGCAGTACTTC. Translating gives CASSLGGSRGQFTYEQYF.

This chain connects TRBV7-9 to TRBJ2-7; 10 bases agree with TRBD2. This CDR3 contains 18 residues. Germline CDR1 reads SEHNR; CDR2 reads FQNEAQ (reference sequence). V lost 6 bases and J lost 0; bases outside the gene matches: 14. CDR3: CASRPLAGGPNSSYEQYF. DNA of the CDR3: TGTGCCAGCAGACCGTTAGCGGGAGGCCCCAATAGCTCCTACGAGCAGTACTTC. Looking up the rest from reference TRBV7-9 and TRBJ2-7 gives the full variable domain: DTGVSQNPRHKITKRGQNVTFRCDPISEHNRLYWYRQTLGQGPEFLTYFQNEAQLEKSRLLSDRFSAERPKGSFSTLEIQRTEQGDSAMYLCASRPLAGGPNSSYEQYFGPGTRLTVT.

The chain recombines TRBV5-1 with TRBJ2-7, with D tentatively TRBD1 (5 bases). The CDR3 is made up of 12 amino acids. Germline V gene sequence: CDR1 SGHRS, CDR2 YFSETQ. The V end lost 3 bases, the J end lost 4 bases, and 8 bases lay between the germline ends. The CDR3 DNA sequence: TGCGCCAGCAGCTCTCAGGGTTACGAGCAGTACTTC. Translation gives CASSSQGYEQYF.

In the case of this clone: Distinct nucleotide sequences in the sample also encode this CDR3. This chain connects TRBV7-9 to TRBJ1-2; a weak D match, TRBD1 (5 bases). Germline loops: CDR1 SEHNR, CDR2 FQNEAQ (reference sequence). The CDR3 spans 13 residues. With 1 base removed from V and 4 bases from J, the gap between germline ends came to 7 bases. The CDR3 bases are TGTGCCAGCAGCTTAGGTGGGGCCTATGGCTACACCTTC. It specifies CASSLGGAYGYTF.

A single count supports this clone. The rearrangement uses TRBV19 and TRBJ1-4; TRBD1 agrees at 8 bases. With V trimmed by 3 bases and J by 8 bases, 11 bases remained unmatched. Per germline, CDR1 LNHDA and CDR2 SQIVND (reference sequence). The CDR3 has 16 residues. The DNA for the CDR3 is TGTGCCAGTAGTATCAAGCTAGGACAGGGAGACGAAAAACTGTTTTTT. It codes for CASSIKLGQGDEKLFF.

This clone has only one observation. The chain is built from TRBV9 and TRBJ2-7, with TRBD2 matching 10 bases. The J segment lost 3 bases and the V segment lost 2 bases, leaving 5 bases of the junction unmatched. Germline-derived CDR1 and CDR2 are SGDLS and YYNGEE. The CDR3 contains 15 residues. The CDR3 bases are TGTGCCAGCAGCGTGGCTAGCGGGGGTTTCTACGAGCAGTACTTC. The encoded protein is CASSVASGGFYEQYF.

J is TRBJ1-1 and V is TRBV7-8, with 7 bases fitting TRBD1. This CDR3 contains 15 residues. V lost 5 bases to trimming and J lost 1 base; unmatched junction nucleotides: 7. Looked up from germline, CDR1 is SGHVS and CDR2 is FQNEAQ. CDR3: CASSLRWTGNTEAFF. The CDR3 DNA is TGTGCCAGCAGCCTCCGATGGACAGGGAACACTGAAGCTTTCTTT.

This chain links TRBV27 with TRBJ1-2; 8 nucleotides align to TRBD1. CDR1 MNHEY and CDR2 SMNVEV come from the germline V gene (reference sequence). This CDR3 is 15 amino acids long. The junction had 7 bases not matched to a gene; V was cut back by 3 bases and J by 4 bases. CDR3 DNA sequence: TGTGCCAGCAGTTTCCGGGACAGGATCCCCTATGGCTACACCTTC. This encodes CASSFRDRIPYGYTF.

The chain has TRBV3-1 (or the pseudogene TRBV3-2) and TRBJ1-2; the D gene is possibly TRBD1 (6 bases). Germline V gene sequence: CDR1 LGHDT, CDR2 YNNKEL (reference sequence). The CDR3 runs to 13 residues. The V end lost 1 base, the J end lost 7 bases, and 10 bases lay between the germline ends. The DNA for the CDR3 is TGTGCCAGCAGCCAAGTAGAAGGGGGTGGCTACACCTTC. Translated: CASSQVEGGGYTF.

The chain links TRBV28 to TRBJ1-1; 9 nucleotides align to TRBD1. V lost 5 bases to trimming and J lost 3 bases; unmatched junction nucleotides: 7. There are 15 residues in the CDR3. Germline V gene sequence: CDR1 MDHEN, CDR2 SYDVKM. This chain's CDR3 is CASSPRTGADTEAFF. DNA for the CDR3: TGTGCCAGCAGTCCGAGGACAGGGGCGGACACTGAAGCTTTCTTT.

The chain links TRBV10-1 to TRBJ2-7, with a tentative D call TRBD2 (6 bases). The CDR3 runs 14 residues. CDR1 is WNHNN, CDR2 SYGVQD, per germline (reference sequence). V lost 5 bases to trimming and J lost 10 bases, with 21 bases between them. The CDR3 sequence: CASSRDSIRGNQYF. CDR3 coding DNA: TGCGCCAGCAGTAGGGACTCCATCAGAGGGAATCAGTACTTC.

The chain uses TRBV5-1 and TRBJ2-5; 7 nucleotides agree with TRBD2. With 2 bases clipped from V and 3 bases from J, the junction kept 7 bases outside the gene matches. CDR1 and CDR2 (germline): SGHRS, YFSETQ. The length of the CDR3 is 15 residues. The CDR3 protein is CASSFGRGEKETQYF. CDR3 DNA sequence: TGCGCCAGCAGCTTCGGACGGGGGGAAAAAGAGACCCAGTACTTC.